One and the same sample provided the 10 T cell receptor beta chains below, sequenced in a study of T cell responses to AZD1222 COVID-19 vaccine. Profiled with immunoSEQ multiplex PCR; TCRdb holds only in-frame clones, not every one. The table records about 86,000 clones, around 73% of them present only once. Sequences were derived from peripheral blood, sampled on day 0 of AZD1222 vaccination. These receptors were taken from an adult in good health.

The gene calls are TRBV5-6 and TRBJ2-7, with D unresolved. Trimming left V 0 bases short and J 0 bases short, with 7 bases between. The CDR3 length is 14 residues. Germline V gene sequence: CDR1 SGHDT, CDR2 YYEEEE. Here the CDR3 reads CASSLVPGSYEQYF. DNA for the CDR3: TGTGCCAGCAGCTTGGTCCCCGGCTCCTACGAGCAGTACTTC.

The chain carries TRBV5-6 and TRBJ1-4, with 7 bases aligning to TRBD1. The V and J ends lost 4 bases and 11 bases, in that order; junction bases with no gene match: 8. CDR3 size: 13 residues. In germline, CDR1 is SGHDT, CDR2 YYEEEE. CDR3 sequence: CASSMTGMRKLFF. Here the CDR3 DNA reads TGTGCCAGCAGCATGACAGGGATGAGGAAACTGTTTTTT.

The rearrangement links TRBV11-2 to TRBJ2-7; TRBD1 agrees at 9 bases. This CDR3 has 16 residues. V was pared by 2 bases and J by 7 bases, with 12 bases of the junction left unmatched. Germline lookup yields CDR1 SGHAT and CDR2 FQNNGV. The chain's CDR3 is CASSLRGSQGAREQYF. The DNA for the CDR3 is TGTGCCAGCAGCTTAAGAGGTTCACAGGGGGCGCGGGAGCAGTACTTC.

The rearrangement uses TRBV4-3 and TRBJ2-2; tentatively, D is TRBD2 (6 bases). The CDR3 spans 17 residues. The germline V gene encodes CDR1 LGHNA and CDR2 YSLEER. V was clipped by 1 base and J by 2 bases, with 14 bases between them. The CDR3 spells CASSQVVGSGNTGELFF. The CDR3 nucleotides read TGCGCCAGCAGCCAAGTGGTCGGGAGCGGTAACACCGGGGAGCTGTTTTTT.

The CDR3 spells CASSYSDGYTF. CDR3 nucleotides: TGTGCCAGCAGTTACTCGGATGGCTACACCTTC. The rearrangement joins TRBV6-2 or TRBV6-3 to TRBJ1-2; D is unclear. The CDR3 spans 11 residues. Trimming removed 0 bases at V and 6 bases at J, with 2 bases between. Germline assignment: CDR1 MNHEY and CDR2 SVGEGT.

This sequence joins TRBV2 and TRBJ1-1; D is possibly TRBD1 (6 bases). The CDR3 covers 15 residues. CDR1 is SNHLY and CDR2 is FYNNEI in the germline V gene. V was clipped by 2 bases and J by 3 bases, with 13 bases between them. The CDR3: CASSEWTVRDTEAFF. CDR3 DNA: TGTGCCAGCAGTGAATGGACAGTTAGGGACACTGAAGCTTTCTTT.

The chain uses TRBV6-5 and TRBJ1-6; D gene unclear. The ends were cut back, 6 bases at V and 1 base at J, with 7 bases in the middle. The CDR3 contains 14 residues. The germline gives CDR1 MNHEY, CDR2 SVGAGI. In DNA, the CDR3 is TGTGCCAGCAGCCCCGGATCCTATAATTCACCCCTCCACTTT. This gives the protein CASSPGSYNSPLHF.

This clone was picked up one time. CDR3 sequence reads: CAWSVTGGLETQYF. The CDR3 DNA is TGTGCCTGGAGTGTAACAGGGGGCCTAGAGACCCAGTACTTC. V is TRBV30 and J is TRBJ2-5; 9 bases match TRBD1. J lost 4 bases, V lost 0 bases, and 3 bases had no gene match. CDR3 size: 14 residues. The germline V gene has CDR1 GTSNPN and CDR2 SVGIG (reference sequence).

The J gene is TRBJ2-4, the V gene TRBV18, with 10 positions matching TRBD1. The V gene end was trimmed by 5 bases and the J gene end by 9 bases; junction bases not matched to a gene: 13. Germline-derived CDR1 and CDR2 are KGHSH and LQKENI. This CDR3 has 16 amino acids. The CDR3 loop is CASSTTGDRGSGIQYF. DNA of the CDR3: TGTGCCAGCTCAACTACGGGGGACAGGGGATCCGGCATTCAGTACTTC. The complete variable domain, with remaining parts taken from reference TRBV18 and TRBJ2-4, reads NAGVMQNPRHLVRRRGQEARLRCSPMKGHSHVYWYRQLPEEGLKFMVYLQKENIIDESGMPKERFSAEFPKEGPSILRIQQVVRGDSAAYFCASSTTGDRGSGIQYFGAGTRLSVL.

This chain joins TRBV7-9 and TRBJ2-1; D is ambiguous. The V end was cut by 8 bases, the J end by 5 bases, with 16 bases between. CDR3 length: 14 amino acids. CDR1 is SEHNR, CDR2 FQNEAQ, per germline (reference sequence). The CDR3 protein is CASSPNLVNNEQFF. In nucleotides, the CDR3 is TGTGCCAGCTCCCCCAACTTGGTCAACAATGAGCAGTTCTTC.